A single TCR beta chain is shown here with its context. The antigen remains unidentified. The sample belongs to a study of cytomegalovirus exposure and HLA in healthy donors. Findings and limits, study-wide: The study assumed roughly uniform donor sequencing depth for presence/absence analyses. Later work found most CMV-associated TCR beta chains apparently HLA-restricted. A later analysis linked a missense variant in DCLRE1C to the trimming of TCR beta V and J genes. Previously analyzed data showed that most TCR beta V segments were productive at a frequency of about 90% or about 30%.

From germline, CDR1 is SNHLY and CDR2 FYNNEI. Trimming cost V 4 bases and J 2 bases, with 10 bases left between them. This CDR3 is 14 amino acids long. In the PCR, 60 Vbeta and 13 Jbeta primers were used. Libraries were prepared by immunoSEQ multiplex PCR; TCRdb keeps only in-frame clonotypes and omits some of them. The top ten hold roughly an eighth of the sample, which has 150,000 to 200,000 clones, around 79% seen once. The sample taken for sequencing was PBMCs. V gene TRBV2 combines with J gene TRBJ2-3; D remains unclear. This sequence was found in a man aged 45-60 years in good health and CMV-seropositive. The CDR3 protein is CASSVGTATDTQYF. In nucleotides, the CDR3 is TGTGCCAGCAGTGTAGGTACAGCCACAGATACGCAGTATTTT.